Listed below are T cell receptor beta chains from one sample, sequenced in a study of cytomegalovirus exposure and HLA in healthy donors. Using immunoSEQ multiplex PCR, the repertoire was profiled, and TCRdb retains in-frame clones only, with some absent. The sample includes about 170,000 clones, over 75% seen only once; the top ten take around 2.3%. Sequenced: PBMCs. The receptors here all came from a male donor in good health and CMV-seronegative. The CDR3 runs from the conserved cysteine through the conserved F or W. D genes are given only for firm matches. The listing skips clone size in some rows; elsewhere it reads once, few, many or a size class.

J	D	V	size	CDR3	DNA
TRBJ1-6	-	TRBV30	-	CAWIQGNRNSPLHF	TGTGCCTGGATACAGGGTAATAGAAATTCACCCCTCCACTTT
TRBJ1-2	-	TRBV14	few	CASSQLMAGVSYGYTF	TGTGCCAGCAGCCAACTTATGGCAGGGGTGTCCTATGGCTACACCTTC
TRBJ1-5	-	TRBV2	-	CASSEGWAWQPQHF	TGTGCCAGCAGTGAAGGGTGGGCTTGGCAGCCCCAGCATTTT
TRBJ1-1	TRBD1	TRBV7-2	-	CASSLARAGGYTEAFF	TGTGCCAGCAGCTTAGCGAGGGCAGGGGGCTATACTGAAGCTTTCTTT
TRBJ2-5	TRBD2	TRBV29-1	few	CSVVGSGGGETQYF	TGCAGCGTTGTCGGTAGCGGGGGCGGCGAGACCCAGTACTTC
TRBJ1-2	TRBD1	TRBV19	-	CASSSGTGGYGYTF	TGTGCCAGTAGCTCCGGGACAGGGGGCTATGGCTACACCTTC
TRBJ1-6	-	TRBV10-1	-	CASRRRVGNSPLHF	TGCGCCAGCCGGAGGAGGGTCGGCAATTCACCCCTCCACTTT
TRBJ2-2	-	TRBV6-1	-	CASSDQGGPGELFF	TGTGCCAGCAGTGACCAGGGGGGCCCCGGGGAGCTGTTTTTT
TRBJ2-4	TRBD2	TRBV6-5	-	CASAGGYKNIQYF	TGTGCCAGCGCCGGGGGGTACAAAAACATTCAGTACTTC
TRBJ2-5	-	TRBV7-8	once	CASSFKGPQGRGETQYF	TGTGCCAGCAGCTTTAAGGGGCCGCAGGGGCGAGGGGAGACCCAGTACTTC
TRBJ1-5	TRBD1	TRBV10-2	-	CASRGTDSNQPQHF	TGCGCCAGCAGGGGGACAGATAGCAATCAGCCCCAGCATTTT
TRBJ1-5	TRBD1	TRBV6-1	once	CASSEAGGSFVYQPQHF	TGTGCCAGCAGTGAAGCAGGGGGCAGTTTCGTTTATCAGCCCCAGCATTTT
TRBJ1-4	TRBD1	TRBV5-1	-	CASSALGTGRNEKLFF	TGCGCCAGCAGCGCCCTGGGGACAGGGAGAAATGAAAAACTGTTTTTT
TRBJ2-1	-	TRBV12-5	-	CASGLGGRVYNEQFF	TGTGCTAGTGGTTTGGGGGGGCGAGTCTACAATGAGCAGTTCTTC
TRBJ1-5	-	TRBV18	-	CTSSLGSNQPQHF	TGTACCAGCTCGCTCGGTAGCAATCAGCCCCAGCATTTT
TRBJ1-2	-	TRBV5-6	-	CASANSQGEAYGYTF	TGTGCCAGCGCAAACTCACAGGGAGAGGCCTATGGCTACACCTTC
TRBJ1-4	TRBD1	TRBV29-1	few	CSVSGTGAATNEKLFF	TGCAGCGTTTCCGGGACAGGGGCCGCAACTAATGAAAAACTGTTTTTT
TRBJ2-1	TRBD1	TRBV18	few	CASSPLTGTYNEQFF	TGTGCCAGCTCACCCTTGACAGGGACCTACAATGAGCAGTTCTTC
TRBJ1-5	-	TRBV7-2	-	CASSLDGGEGQPQHF	TGTGCCAGCAGCTTAGACGGGGGAGAAGGGCAGCCCCAGCATTTT
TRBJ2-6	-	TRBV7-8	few	CASSLQYRGGAGANVLTF	TGTGCCAGCAGCTTACAGTACAGGGGAGGCGCTGGGGCCAACGTCCTGACTTTC
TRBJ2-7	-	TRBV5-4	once	CASSLGLSSEHEQYF	TGTGCCAGCAGCTTGGGTCTGTCTAGCGAACACGAGCAGTACTTC
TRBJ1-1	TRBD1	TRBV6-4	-	CASSLNRGTEAFF	TGTGCCAGCAGTCTTAACAGGGGCACTGAAGCTTTCTTT
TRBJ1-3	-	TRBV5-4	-	CASSLGRGLSGNTIYF	TGTGCCAGCAGCTTGGGGCGGGGACTCTCTGGAAACACCATATATTTT
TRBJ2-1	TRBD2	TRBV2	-	CASSLAGGRNEQFF	TGTGCCAGCAGCCTAGCGGGGGGGCGCAATGAGCAGTTCTTC
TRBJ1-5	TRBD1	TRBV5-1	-	CASSSGQGQEPQHF	TGCGCCAGCAGCTCCGGACAGGGCCAAGAGCCCCAGCATTTT
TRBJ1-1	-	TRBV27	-	CASSLVPGRANTEAFF	TGTGCCAGCAGTTTGGTTCCTGGCAGGGCGAACACTGAAGCTTTCTTT
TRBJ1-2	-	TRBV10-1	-	CASSPTGSYGYTF	TGCGCCAGCAGCCCGACAGGATCCTATGGCTACACCTTC
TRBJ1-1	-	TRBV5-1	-	CASSPRVAGVNTEAFF	TGCGCCAGCAGCCCTCGGGTGGCAGGGGTGAACACTGAAGCTTTCTTT
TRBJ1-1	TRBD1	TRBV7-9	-	CASSLFGTGSAEAFF	TGTGCCAGCAGCTTATTCGGGACAGGGTCTGCTGAAGCTTTCTTT
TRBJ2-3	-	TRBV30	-	CAWSPTDTQYF	TGTGCCTGGAGCCCTACAGATACGCAGTATTTT
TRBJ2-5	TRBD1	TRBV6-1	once	CASYRTGETQYF	TGTGCCAGCTACAGGACAGGCGAGACCCAGTACTTC
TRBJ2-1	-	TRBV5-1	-	CASSLGDNNEQFF	TGCGCCAGCAGCTTGGGTGACAACAATGAGCAGTTCTTC
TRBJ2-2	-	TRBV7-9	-	CASSLGFQENTGELFF	TGTGCCAGCAGCTTAGGGTTTCAGGAGAACACCGGGGAGCTGTTTTTT
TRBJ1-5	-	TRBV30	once	CAWSASNQPQHF	TGTGCCTGGAGCGCGAGCAATCAGCCCCAGCATTTT
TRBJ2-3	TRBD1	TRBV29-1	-	CSGGQGSTDTQYF	TGCAGCGGGGGACAGGGTAGCACAGATACGCAGTATTTT
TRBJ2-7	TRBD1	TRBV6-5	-	CASMQGARYEQYF	TGTGCCAGCATGCAGGGGGCAAGGTACGAGCAGTACTTC
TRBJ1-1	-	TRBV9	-	CASSVEPTKTEAFF	TGTGCCAGCAGCGTAGAGCCAACGAAGACTGAAGCTTTCTTT